This T cell receptor (beta chain) was profiled in a study of beta chain features in type 1 diabetes (dated by TCRdb to between 2017 and 2018). About the study as a whole: Mean age, gender distribution, total cell number and subset yield did not differ between patients and healthy donors. A total of 90 million to 120 million sorted cells were examined across all samples, and a strong correlation was observed between cell number per subset and RNA yield. The study compared TCRB repertoires of sorted circulating CD4+ T cell subsets between recently diagnosed type 1 diabetes patients and matched healthy donors. Naive and central memory subsets were obtained from all 30 or so donors, but regulatory and stem cell-like memory subsets were isolated from only 8 patients and roughly eight healthy donors. Results and caveats for the whole study, not just this receptor: PCR may preferentially amplify shorter templates, but because patient and control samples were amplified and corrected together, any resulting skew would affect both groups equally. Fewer insertions and more nucleotide deletions at VDJ recombination sites were observed in patients with type 1 diabetes, implying thymic rearrangement abnormalities. Naive, central memory and regulatory TCRB repertoires appeared to be more similar among patients than among healthy donors. Because small numbers of individuals were included in the HLA sub-analyses, any influence of HLA type on TCRB rearrangement was left unresolved. Because cDNA rather than genomic DNA was sequenced, highly expressing activated cells could have been over-represented, although no difference in activation and CD3 levels was found between groups. In all four CD4+ subsets, TCRB CDR3 length was moderately but significantly shorter in type 1 diabetes patients.

Trimming takes 0 bases off V and 8 bases off J; junction bases not matched to a gene: 6. In the germline V gene (reference sequence), CDR1 corresponds to MNHNY and CDR2 to SVGAGI. Counted from cysteine to phenylalanine, this CDR3 has 15 amino acids. The entry retains the CDR3 DNA only, 45 bases that are in frame from base 1. The High Capacity cDNA Reverse Transcription Kit was used to reverse transcribe all of the isolated RNA, meaning that expressed TCRB transcripts were what got sequenced. Naive, central memory and regulatory T cell samples underwent deep immunoSEQ sequencing, averaging roughly 3.5 million total reads per sample. Sorted cells were lysed in RLT buffer, and RNA was extracted using DNase-treated RNeasy Micro or Mini kits according to cell number. To prevent cross-contamination, every cell subset was processed on its own, while patient and healthy donor samples were processed together. TCRB sequences were amplified from cDNA with the immunoSEQ multiplex PCR, producing 87-bp fragments spanning the CDR3 region. Amplicons were sequenced on the Illumina HiSeq platform. The study's processing was this. PCR bias was corrected computationally using synthetic template baselines, and reads within Hamming distance 2 were collapsed, with unmergeable singletons discarded. Reads were aligned against IMGT to assign V, D and J genes, CDR3 length and insertions or deletions at six rearrangement sites. Clonotype counts were normalized to sorted cell number within each subset before computing true diversity and Gini coefficients with the tcR R package. Repertoire sharing was quantified using the overlap coefficient calculated on TCRB nucleotide sequences. As a proxy for the pre-selection repertoire, out-of-frame TCRB sequences from naive cells were analyzed. TCRdb re-hosts the immuneACCESS table, in-frame sequences only. Its copies lack some clones; in the studies checked, an unresolved V gene accounts for under half of them, and the cause for the rest is not known. Clonal size and the V and J genes are those of that table, whereas D and trimming came from the DNA. Within this sample are under 900,000 clones, with roughly a sixth of them counted one time only. The ten largest clones add up to 0.023% of the sample.

A single peripheral blood draw of about 116 mL on average was collected from each donor into heparinised tubes. Naive, central memory, regulatory and stem cell-like memory CD4+ T cells were sorted on a BD FACSAria II using a panel including CD45RO, CCR7, CD25, CD127, CD95 and CD27. A purity above 98% was achieved for all sorted populations. PBMCs were separated immediately by Lymphoprep density gradient centrifugation and were stained directly, without being cultured. So that batch effects would be minimized, each experiment stained and sorted samples in pairs, pairing one healthy donor with one patient. This clone was seen more than once but under ten times. Its specific antigen is unknown. Within one base of it there is no much larger clone, and no base qualities were kept.

Rearrangement joined TRBV6-6 to TRBJ2-1, with 8 bases matching TRBD2. The TCR originated in a woman between 18 and 29 years old in good health. Input material: naive CD4+ T cells from blood. Per the publication, the cell subset or site label means: true naive CD4+ T cells. The CDR3 amino acid sequence is: CASSYSASGRHEQFF. The sequence in DNA is TGTGCCAGCAGTTACTCGGCTAGCGGGCGCCATGAGCAGTTCTTC.